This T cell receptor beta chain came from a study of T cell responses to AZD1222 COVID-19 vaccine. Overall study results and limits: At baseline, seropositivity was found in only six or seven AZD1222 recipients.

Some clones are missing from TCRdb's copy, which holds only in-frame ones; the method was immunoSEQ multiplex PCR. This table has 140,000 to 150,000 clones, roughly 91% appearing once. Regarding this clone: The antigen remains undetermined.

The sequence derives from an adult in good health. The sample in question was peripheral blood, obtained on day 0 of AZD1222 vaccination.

This CDR3 reads CASSLWDNYGYTF. In nucleotides, the CDR3 is TGTGCCAGCAGCCTCTGGGACAACTATGGCTACACCTTC. This chain connects TRBV7-9 to TRBJ1-2; tentatively, D is TRBD1 (5 bases). The CDR3 runs 13 residues. Germline V gives CDR1 SEHNR, CDR2 FQNEAQ (reference sequence). With 5 bases removed from V and 2 bases from J, the gap between germline ends came to 9 bases.